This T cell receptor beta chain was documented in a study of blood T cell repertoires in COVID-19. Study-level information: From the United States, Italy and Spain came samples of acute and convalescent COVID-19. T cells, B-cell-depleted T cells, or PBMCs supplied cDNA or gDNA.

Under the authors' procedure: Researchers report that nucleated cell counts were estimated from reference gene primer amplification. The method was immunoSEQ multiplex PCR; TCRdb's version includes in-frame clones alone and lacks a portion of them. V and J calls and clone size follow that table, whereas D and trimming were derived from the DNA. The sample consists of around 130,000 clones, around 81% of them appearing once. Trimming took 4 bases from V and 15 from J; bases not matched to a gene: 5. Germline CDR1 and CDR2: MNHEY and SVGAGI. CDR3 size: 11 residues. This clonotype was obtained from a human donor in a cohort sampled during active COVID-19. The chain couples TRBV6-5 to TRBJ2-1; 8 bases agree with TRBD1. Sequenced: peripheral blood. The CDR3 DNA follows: TGTGCCAGCAGTTCCGGGACAGGTCTGTTCTTC. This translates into CASSSGTGLFF.